This TCR beta chain appears in the sequencing data of a study of multiple sclerosis patients with progressive multifocal leukoencephalopathy. Points from the study as a whole: Most PML patients had lower entropy, suggesting less diverse TRB repertoires.

The germline CDR1 and CDR2 sequences are SGDLS and YYNGEE. V lost 4 bases and J 2 bases, leaving 7 bases between the germline ends. The CDR3 extends over 13 amino acids. Time point given: before natalizumab initiation. On this clone itself: Its antigen remains unidentified.

The assay was run at survey level. Libraries were prepared by immunoSEQ multiplex PCR; TCRdb keeps only in-frame clonotypes and omits some of them. The sample has 25,000 to 30,000 clones, more than 75% seen once; the top ten hold approximately 1%. This chain joins TRBV9 and TRBJ1-5, with unresolved D. This receptor was obtained from a human donor with multiple sclerosis. The sample taken for sequencing was PBMCs. The DNA for the CDR3 is TGTGCCAGCAGCCCTGTTGGCAATCAGCCCCAGCATTTT. The encoded protein is CASSPVGNQPQHF.